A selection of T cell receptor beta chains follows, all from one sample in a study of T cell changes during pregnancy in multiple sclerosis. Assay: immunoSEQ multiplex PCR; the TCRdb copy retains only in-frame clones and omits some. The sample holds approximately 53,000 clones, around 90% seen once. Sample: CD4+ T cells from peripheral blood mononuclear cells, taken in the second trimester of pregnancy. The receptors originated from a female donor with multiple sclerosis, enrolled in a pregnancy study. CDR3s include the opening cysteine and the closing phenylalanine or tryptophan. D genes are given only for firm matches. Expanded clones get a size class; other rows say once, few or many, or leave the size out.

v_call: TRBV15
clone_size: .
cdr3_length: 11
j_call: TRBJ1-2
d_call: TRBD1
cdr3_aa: CATSTDGQVDF
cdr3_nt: TGTGCCACCAGCACAGACGGACAGGTCGACTTC

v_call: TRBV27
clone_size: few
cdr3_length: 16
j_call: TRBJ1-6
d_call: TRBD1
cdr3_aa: CASSFRDRGTASPLHF
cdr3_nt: TGTGCCAGCAGTTTCCGGGACAGGGGGACGGCTTCACCCCTCCACTTT

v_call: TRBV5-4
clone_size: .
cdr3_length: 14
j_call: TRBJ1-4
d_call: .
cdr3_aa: CASSLRQGDEKLFF
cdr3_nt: TGTGCCAGCAGCTTGCGTCAGGGTGATGAAAAACTGTTTTTT

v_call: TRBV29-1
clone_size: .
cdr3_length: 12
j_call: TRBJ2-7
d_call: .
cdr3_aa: CSFTGYQNEQYF
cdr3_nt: TGCAGCTTCACGGGTTACCAGAACGAGCAGTACTTC

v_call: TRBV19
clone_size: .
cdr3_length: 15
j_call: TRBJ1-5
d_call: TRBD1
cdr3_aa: CASSKGAMSNQPQHF
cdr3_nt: TGTGCCAGTAGTAAGGGGGCGATGAGCAATCAGCCCCAGCATTTT

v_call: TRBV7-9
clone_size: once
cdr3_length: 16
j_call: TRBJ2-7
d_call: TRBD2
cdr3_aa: CASSSLAGGTIYEQYF
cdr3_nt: TGTGCCAGCAGCAGCCTAGCGGGTGGAACCATCTACGAGCAGTACTTC

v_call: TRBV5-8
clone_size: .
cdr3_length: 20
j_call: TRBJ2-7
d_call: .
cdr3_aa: CASPTSFRSFYNHGDYEQYF
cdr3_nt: TGTGCCAGCCCTACATCCTTCCGCTCTTTCTATAACCACGGAGACTACGAGCAGTACTTC

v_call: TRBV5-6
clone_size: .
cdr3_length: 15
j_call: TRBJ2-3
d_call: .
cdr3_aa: CASSAGFLPTDTQYF
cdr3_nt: TGTGCCAGCAGCGCAGGGTTTTTGCCCACAGATACGCAGTATTTT

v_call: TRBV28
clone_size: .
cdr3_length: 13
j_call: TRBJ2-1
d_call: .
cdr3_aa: CASSSVGIQGTFF
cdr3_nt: TGTGCCAGCAGTTCTGTCGGAATACAGGGAACGTTCTTC

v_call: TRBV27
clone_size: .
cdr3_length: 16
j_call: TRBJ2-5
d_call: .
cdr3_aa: CASSRNPRGALETQYF
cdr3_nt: TGTGCCAGCAGTCGCAACCCACGGGGGGCACTTGAGACCCAGTACTTC

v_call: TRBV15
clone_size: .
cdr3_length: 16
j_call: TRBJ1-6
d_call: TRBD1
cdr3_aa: CATSARTGRLNSPLHF
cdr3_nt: TGTGCCACCAGCGCCCGGACAGGGAGGTTAAATTCACCCCTCCACTTT

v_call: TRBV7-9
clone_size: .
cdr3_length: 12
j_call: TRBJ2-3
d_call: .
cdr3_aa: CASNYPTDTQYF
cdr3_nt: TGTGCCAGCAACTACCCCACAGATACGCAGTATTTT

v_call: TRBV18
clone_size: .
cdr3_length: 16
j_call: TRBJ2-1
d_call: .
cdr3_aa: CASSPKHGTIDNEQFF
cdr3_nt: TGTGCCAGCTCACCAAAACACGGGACAATAGACAATGAGCAGTTCTTC

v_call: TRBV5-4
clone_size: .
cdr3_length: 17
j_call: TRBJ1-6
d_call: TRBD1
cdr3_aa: CASSLGPKDRRGSPLHF
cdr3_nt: TGTGCCAGCAGCTTGGGTCCGAAGGACAGGAGAGGCTCACCCCTCCACTTT